This T cell receptor beta chain was documented in a study of T-cell memory formation after mild COVID-19 (dated by TCRdb to the early 2020s). Describing the broader study: TCR sequence clusters from the two donors were found to be largely donor specific. In a couple of donors, T-cell clones that expanded and contracted after mild COVID-19 were tracked by sequencing TCRalpha and TCRbeta repertoires over time. The cohort comprised two young, previously healthy adult volunteers, one female and one male. The investigation overall reported the following: Some responding clones were found in pre-infection memory, which suggests that pre-existing cross-reactive memory T cells took part in the SARS-CoV-2 response. Balanced CD4/CD8 phenotypes were observed for clones contracting from day 15 to 85, whereas a bias towards CD4+ was observed for a second wave of clones expanding from day 15 to 37. The second-wave clones that peaked on day 37 were not confirmed to be SARS-CoV-2 specific. The study included only two mild cases, and larger cohorts that include severe cases with pre-infection samples were judged to be necessary. Contracting CD4+ clones appeared mostly in the CM and EM memory subsets, whereas CD8+ clones were enriched in EMRA.

Sequenced using an Illumina NovaSeq 6000. cDNA libraries for TCRalpha and TCRbeta were prepared by 5'RACE using constant-segment primers, with sample barcodes and unique molecular identifiers added. Trizol reagent was used to extract RNA from every sample. Libraries were amplified in two PCR steps, with a second sample barcode and Illumina TruSeq adapters added in the second step. Sequencing of the libraries was done on an Illumina NovaSeq, producing 2 x 150 bp paired-end reads. As for the original processing: The reads were demultiplexed and collapsed into UMI-guided consensus sequences using migec v1.2.7. Using mixcr v2.1.11, UMI consensuses were aligned to TRA and TRB V and J templates and then assembled into clonotypes. A clonotype was counted as expanded or contracted only if both edgeR and NoisET called the change significant, with noise models trained on biological replicates. edgeR calls used a false discovery rate-adjusted p below 0.01 and a log2 fold-change threshold of 1. As an exploratory analysis of dynamics, max-normalized trajectories of the 1000 most abundant clonotypes were examined with PCA combined with hierarchical clustering. Separately sequenced CD4+ and CD8+ repertoires were used to assign the CD4 or CD8 phenotype of responding clones. The raw public reads went through TCRdb reprocessing: fastp at Q25, MiXCR clone calling, in-frame beta chains kept. Here each entry gathers all rows of one CDR3 protein and keeps the most common genes and DNA. The V and J calls follow TCRdb's processing rather than the paper's. Across this sample there are hundreds of thousands of distinct CDR3 sequences, with less than 25% seen only once. The leading ten clones occupy about an eighth of the sample.

From the cysteine up to the phenylalanine, the CDR3 has a length of 15 residues. The DNA shown is the 45-base CDR3, in frame from base 1. Looking up the germline V gene (reference sequence) yields CDR1 DFQATT and CDR2 SNEGSKA. Relative to germline, V is missing 6 bases and J is missing 4 bases, with 7 bases of the junction outside any gene match. PBMCs were isolated by Ficoll-Paque density gradient centrifugation. A remark on this clonotype: What antigen it recognizes has not been identified. Base qualities are not provided; no much larger clone lies one nucleotide away.

In this chain, TRBV20-1 is recombined with TRBJ2-6; 9 bases in the junction line up with TRBD2. The clonotype originates from an adult woman who had mild COVID-19 (a few samples of this study predate the infection). The sample titles of this study are shuffled in the database, so cell type and time point are left out; the donor was told from shared clones. Sequenced input: PBMCs or a T cell subset sorted from them (not recorded which). The DNA sequence is as follows: TGCAGTGCACTGGCGGGGGGGCCCGGGGCCAACGTCCTGACTTTC. It specifies CSALAGGPGANVLTF.